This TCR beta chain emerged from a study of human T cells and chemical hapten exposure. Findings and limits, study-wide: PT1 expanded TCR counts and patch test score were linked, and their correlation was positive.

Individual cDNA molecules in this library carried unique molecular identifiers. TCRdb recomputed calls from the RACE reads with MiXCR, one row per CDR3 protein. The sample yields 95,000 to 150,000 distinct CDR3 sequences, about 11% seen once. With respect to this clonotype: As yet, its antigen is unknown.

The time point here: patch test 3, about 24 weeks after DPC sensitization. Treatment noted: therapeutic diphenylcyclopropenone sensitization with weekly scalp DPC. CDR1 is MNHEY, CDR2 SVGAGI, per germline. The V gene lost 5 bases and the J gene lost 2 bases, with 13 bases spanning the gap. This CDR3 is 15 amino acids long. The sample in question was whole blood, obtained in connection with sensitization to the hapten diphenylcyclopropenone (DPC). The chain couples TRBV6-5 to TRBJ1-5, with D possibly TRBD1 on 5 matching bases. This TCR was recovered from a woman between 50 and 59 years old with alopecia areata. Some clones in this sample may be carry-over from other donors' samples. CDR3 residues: CASSLTTGGNQPQHF. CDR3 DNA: TGTGCCAGCAGTCTGACAACGGGGGGCAATCAGCCCCAGCATTTT.